This record covers a single TCR beta chain. This sample is part of a study of cytotoxic CD8 clonotypes in ibrutinib-treated CLL. In the study overall: IGHV unmutated 17 to 18; relapsed/refractory some ten; treatment-naive about 14. Responses: roughly 25 partial, 2 complete; after median around 64 months, roughly 14 stayed remitted, approximately twelve progressed. Mean per-sample yields comprised about 250,000 productive templates and around 92,000 productive rearrangements.

Assay: immunoSEQ multiplex PCR; the TCRdb copy retains only in-frame clones and omits some. The sample shows roughly 220,000 clones, 60% to 80% of them seen only once. The sample in question was PBMCs, obtained after 12 months of ibrutinib treatment. The receptor was isolated from a human donor with chronic lymphocytic leukemia.

CDR3 DNA: TGTGCCAGCAGCGACCAGGGAAATCAGCCCCAGCATTTT. Translated: CASSDQGNQPQHF. V gene TRBV7-2 combines with J gene TRBJ1-5, with a weak D call TRBD1 (5 bases). The CDR3 extends over 13 amino acids. Germline CDR1 and CDR2: SGHTA and FQGNSA. Trimming took off 5 bases at V and 4 bases at J, with 9 bases between the two ends.